These 8 T cell receptor beta chains share one sample of origin, sequenced in a study of Graves' ophthalmopathy and Graves' hyperthyroidism (dated by TCRdb to 2017 to 2018). The listed sequencing device is Illumina HiSeq 2000. For repertoire sequencing, TCR beta CDR3 regions were amplified from RNA transcripts. The first round was an RT-PCR using HTBI primers with the Qiagen OneStep RT-PCR kit, and this first round was followed by a second-round multiplex PCR, then size selection and purification. Starting from the raw public reads, TCRdb applied fastp trimming at Q25, assembled clones with MiXCR and retained in-frame beta chains. Duplicate CDR3 protein sequences are folded into a single record with the most common DNA and genes. The sample contains about 600,000 distinct CDR3 sequences, under 45% of them found a single time. In total, the top ten clones hold about 4.2% of the sample. Sequencing was done on a sample of peripheral blood or thyroid tissue (not recorded which). Receptors were obtained from an adult man with Graves' hyperthyroidism.

This clonotype was observed many times. The V and J genes are TRBV20-1 and TRBJ2-7; 9 positions match TRBD1. Germline V gene lookup returns CDR1 DFQATT and CDR2 SNEGSKA (reference sequence). This CDR3 contains 15 residues. With 0 bases clipped from V and 3 bases from J, the junction kept 6 bases outside the gene matches. The CDR3 DNA reads as TGCAGTGCTAGAGATTTGACAGGGGGACACTACGAGCAGTACTTC. It encodes CSARDLTGGHYEQYF.

This clonotype was recorded many times. The chain recombines TRBV13 with TRBJ2-5; TRBD1 agrees at 8 bases. V gave up 3 bases and J gave up 7 bases; unmatched junction bases: 4. The germline gives CDR1 PRHDT, CDR2 FYEKMQ (reference sequence). This CDR3 spans 13 amino acids. CDR3 sequence (DNA): TGTGCCAGCAGCTTGGACAGGGTACCGACCCAGTACTTC. Its protein is CASSLDRVPTQYF.

This clonotype was observed many times. The chain has TRBV20-1 and TRBJ2-6; 9 positions agree with TRBD1. The length of the CDR3 is 17 residues. V lost 6 bases to trimming and J lost 2 bases; unmatched junction nucleotides: 11. Germline CDR1 reads DFQATT; CDR2 reads SNEGSKA (reference sequence). CDR3 sequence reads: CSAPQGAKTTGANVLTF. The CDR3 DNA is TGCAGTGCGCCACAGGGGGCGAAGACAACTGGGGCCAACGTCCTGACTTTC.

This chain links TRBV29-1 with TRBJ2-5, with D perhaps matching TRBD2 (6 bases). Germline values: CDR1 SQVTM, CDR2 ANQGSEA. Trimming stripped 8 bases from V and 4 bases from J, with 8 bases between. The CDR3 totals 10 residues. In DNA, the CDR3 is TGCAGCTGGGGGGTAGAGACCCAGTACTTC. Translation gives CSWGVETQYF.

This clonotype has only a few counts. V and J are TRBV27 and TRBJ1-1, with TRBD1 identical over 10 bases. Germline loops: CDR1 MNHEY, CDR2 SMNVEV (reference sequence). With V trimmed by 6 bases and J by 4 bases, 5 bases remained unmatched. CDR3 size: 14 residues. Here the CDR3 reads CASRAGTGVTEAFF. In nucleotides, the CDR3 is TGTGCCAGCAGGGCCGGGACAGGGGTCACTGAAGCTTTCTTT.

This clonotype was seen a few times. The chain employs TRBV12-3 or TRBV12-4 and TRBJ2-2; D assignment may be TRBD1 or TRBD2 (5 bases each). V was clipped by 6 bases and J by 6 bases, with 20 bases between them. The CDR3 has 16 amino acids. The CDR3 loop is CASSLGAPWAAGELFF. The CDR3 DNA is TGTGCCAGCAGCCTCGGGGCCCCCTGGGCCGCCGGGGAGCTGTTTTTT.

V usage is TRBV19 and J usage is TRBJ2-1; 8 bases are shared with TRBD1. This CDR3 spans 16 amino acids. J was trimmed by 3 bases and V by 6 bases; bases with no gene match: 10. Germline V lookup: CDR1 LNHDA, CDR2 SQIVND (reference sequence). This CDR3 reads CASSPIDRGDYNEQFF. CDR3 nucleotides: TGTGCCAGTAGCCCGATCGACAGGGGCGACTACAATGAGCAGTTCTTC.

The chain carries TRBV11-2 and TRBJ1-3; possible D gene TRBD1, 6 bases. The CDR3 totals 19 residues. The V gene's germline CDR1 is SGHAT and CDR2 FQNNGV. V lost 2 bases and J lost 7, with 27 bases in between. CDR3 sequence (DNA): TGTGCCAGCAGCTTACTGGGGGGCAGCAACCGCCCCCTGAGGAACACCATATATTTT. Encoded protein: CASSLLGGSNRPLRNTIYF.